The subject of this entry is one T cell receptor beta chain. As yet, its antigen is unknown. The CDR3 totals 14 residues. Trimming removed 5 bases at V and 5 bases at J, with 14 bases between. Germline lookup yields CDR1 SGHAT and CDR2 FQNNGV. The data stem from a study of shared clonotypes between healthy human individuals. In the study overall: CD8 memory received one plate per donor, CD8 naive two, CD4 memory three and CD4 naive three. Findings and caveats of the study: Clonotype sharing levels among donors were expected to vary with sequencing depth.

The repertoire was sequenced with immunoSEQ multiplex PCR; TCRdb's copy has only in-frame clones and lacks some. Found here are some 2,400,000 clones, more than 90% of them singletons; the top ten hold approximately 0.13%. Investigators divided CD4+ cells into CD45RA+ naive and CD45RA-negative memory subsets. The sequenced sample was naive CD4+ T cells sorted from blood. Subset of the sample: CD45RA+ positively selected. The chain uses TRBV11-2 and TRBJ2-3, with unresolved D. The receptor's source is a man aged 18 to 35 in good health. The CDR3 protein is CASSQGWVEDTQYF. The CDR3 nucleotides read TGTGCCAGCAGCCAAGGGTGGGTAGAAGATACGCAGTATTTT.